This TCR beta chain was retrieved from a study of a mutant IDH1 vaccine in newly diagnosed glioma. The wider study: Patients previously underwent radiotherapy, temozolomide, or both, and most underwent both.

Time point: baseline, week 1 (first vaccination visit). Noted treatment: pre-vaccination baseline after standard-of-care therapy. Using immunoSEQ multiplex PCR, the repertoire was profiled, and TCRdb retains in-frame clones only, with some absent. The table lists tens of thousands of clones, roughly 78% of them singletons. Trimming left V 0 bases short and J 4 bases short, with 13 bases between. Germline CDR1 reads SGHDT; CDR2 reads YYEEEE. The CDR3 totals 15 residues. The TCR comes from a man aged 40-50 years with glioma. Some clones in this sample may be carry-over from other donors' samples. The V gene is TRBV5-6, the J gene TRBJ1-2; maybe TRBD1 (5 bases). The sequencing used PBMCs, collected from a glioma patient treated with radiotherapy, temozolomide or both. The CDR3 DNA reads TGTGCCAGCAGCTTGGGGGATCAGGGCGCCTATGGCTACACCTTC. Its translation is CASSLGDQGAYGYTF.